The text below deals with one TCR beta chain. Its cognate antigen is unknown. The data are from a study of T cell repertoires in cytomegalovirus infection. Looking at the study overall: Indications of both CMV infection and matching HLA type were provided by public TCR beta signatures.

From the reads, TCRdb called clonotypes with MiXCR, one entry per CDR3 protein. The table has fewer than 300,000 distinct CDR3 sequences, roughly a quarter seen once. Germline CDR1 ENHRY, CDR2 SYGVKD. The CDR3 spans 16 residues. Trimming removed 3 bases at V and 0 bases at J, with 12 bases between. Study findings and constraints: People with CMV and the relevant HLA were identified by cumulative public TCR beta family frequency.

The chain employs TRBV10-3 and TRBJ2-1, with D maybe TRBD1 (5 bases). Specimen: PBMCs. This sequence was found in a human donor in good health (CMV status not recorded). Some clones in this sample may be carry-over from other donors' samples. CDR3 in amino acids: CAISEDSLSSYNEQFF. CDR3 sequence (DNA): TGTGCCATCAGTGAAGACAGCCTAAGCTCCTACAATGAGCAGTTCTTC.